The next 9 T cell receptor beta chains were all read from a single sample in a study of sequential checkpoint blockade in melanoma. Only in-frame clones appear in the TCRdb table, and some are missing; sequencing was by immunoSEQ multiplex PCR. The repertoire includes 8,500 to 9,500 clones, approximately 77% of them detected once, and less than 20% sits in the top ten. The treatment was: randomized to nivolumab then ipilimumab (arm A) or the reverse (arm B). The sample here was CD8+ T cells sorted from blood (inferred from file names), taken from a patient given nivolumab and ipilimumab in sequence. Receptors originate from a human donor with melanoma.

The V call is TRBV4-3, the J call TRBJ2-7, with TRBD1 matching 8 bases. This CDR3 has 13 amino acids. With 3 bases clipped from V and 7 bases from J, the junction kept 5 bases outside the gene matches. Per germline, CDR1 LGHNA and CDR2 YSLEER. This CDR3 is CASSQDRVGEQYF. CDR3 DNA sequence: TGCGCCAGCAGCCAGGACAGGGTGGGAGAGCAGTACTTC.

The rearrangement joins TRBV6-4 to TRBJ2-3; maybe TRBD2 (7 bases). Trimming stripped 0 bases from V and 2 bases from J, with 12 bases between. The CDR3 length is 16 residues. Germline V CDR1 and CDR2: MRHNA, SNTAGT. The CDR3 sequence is CASSDSGGGTTDTQYF. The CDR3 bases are TGTGCCAGCAGTGACTCGGGCGGGGGCACCACAGATACGCAGTATTTT.

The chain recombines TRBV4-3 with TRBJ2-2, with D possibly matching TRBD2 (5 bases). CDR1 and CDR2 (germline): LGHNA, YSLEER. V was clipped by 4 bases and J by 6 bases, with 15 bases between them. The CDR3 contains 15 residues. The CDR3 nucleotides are TGCGCCAGCAGCCCCCGTGGCATGAGGGCCGGGGAGCTGTTTTTT. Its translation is CASSPRGMRAGELFF.

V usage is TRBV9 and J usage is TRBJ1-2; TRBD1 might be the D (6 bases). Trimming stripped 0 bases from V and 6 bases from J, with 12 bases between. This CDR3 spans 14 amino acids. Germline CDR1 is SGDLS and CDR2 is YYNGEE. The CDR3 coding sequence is TGTGCCAGCAGCGTAGTGGGGGCAGGGAATGGCTACACCTTC. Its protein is CASSVVGAGNGYTF.

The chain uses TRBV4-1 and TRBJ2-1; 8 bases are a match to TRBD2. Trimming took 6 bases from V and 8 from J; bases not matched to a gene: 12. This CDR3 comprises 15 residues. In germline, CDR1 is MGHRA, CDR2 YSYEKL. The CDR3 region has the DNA TGCGCCAGCAGATTAGCGGGGTCCTTGGGGGATGAGCAGTTCTTC. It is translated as CASRLAGSLGDEQFF.

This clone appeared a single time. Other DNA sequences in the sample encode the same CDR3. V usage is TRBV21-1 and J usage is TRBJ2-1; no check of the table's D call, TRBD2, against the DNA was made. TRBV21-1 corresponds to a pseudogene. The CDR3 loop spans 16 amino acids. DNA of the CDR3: TGTGCCAGCAGCAAGGGGCGGAGCGGGCTTATGCATGAGCAGTTCTTC. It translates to CASSKGRSGLMHEQFF.

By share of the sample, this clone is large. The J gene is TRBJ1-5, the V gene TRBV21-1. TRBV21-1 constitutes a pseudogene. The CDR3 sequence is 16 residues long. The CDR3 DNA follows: TGTGCCAGCAGCCCCCAGGGACTGGAGTGGAATCAGCCCCAGCATTTT. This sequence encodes CASSPQGLEWNQPQHF.

The CDR3 coding sequence is TGTGCCGGGGAGAGGAGGGAAAACTATGGCTACACCTTC. Its translation is CAGERRENYGYTF. This chain uses TRBV30 with TRBJ1-2; D is ambiguous. The ends were cut back, 8 bases at V and 2 bases at J, with 15 bases in the middle. CDR1 is GTSNPN and CDR2 is SVGIG in the germline V gene (reference sequence). This CDR3 has 13 amino acids.

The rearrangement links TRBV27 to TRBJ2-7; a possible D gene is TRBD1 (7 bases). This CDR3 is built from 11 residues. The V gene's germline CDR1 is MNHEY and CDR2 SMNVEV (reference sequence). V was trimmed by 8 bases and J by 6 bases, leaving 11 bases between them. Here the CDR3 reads CASSGGPEQYF. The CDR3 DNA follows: TGTGCCAGCTCAGGGGGGCCCGAGCAGTACTTC.